The rows below give T cell receptor beta chains drawn from one sample of a study of T cells in Graves' hyperthyroidism and ophthalmopathy. TCRdb reanalysed the multiplex PCR reads using MiXCR and keeps one entry per CDR3 protein. The sample contains around 300,000 distinct CDR3 sequences, 20% to 30% of which appear only once. Sequencing was performed on blood. These receptors were obtained from a man aged 35 to 55 with Graves' hyperthyroidism that later progressed to Graves' ophthalmopathy. Each CDR3 is given with its conserved first and last residue. A D gene is named only where the DNA matches it firmly. Clone size appears in some rows only: once, few, many, or a class for an expanded clone.

clone_size: many; v_call: TRBV7-9; d_call: -; j_call: TRBJ2-7; cdr3_aa: CASSLGYSRWDEQYF; cdr3_nt: TGTGCCAGCAGCTTAGGGTACTCACGCTGGGACGAGCAGTACTTC
clone_size: many; v_call: TRBV12-3/TRBV12-4; d_call: TRBD2; j_call: TRBJ2-7; cdr3_aa: CASSFRAGGEDEQYF; cdr3_nt: TGTGCCAGCAGTTTTCGGGCGGGAGGGGAGGACGAGCAGTACTTC
clone_size: many; v_call: TRBV6-1; d_call: -; j_call: TRBJ2-7; cdr3_aa: CASSPDWGLDEQYF; cdr3_nt: TGTGCCAGCAGCCCAGACTGGGGTTTGGACGAGCAGTACTTC
clone_size: many; v_call: TRBV11-2; d_call: -; j_call: TRBJ2-1; cdr3_aa: CASSRRGTLASYEQFF; cdr3_nt: TGTGCCAGCAGCCGTCGAGGGACGCTAGCTTCATATGAGCAGTTCTTC
clone_size: many; v_call: TRBV6-5; d_call: TRBD1; j_call: TRBJ1-1; cdr3_aa: CASSYAQGAKVHTEAFF; cdr3_nt: TGTGCCAGCAGTTACGCACAGGGGGCGAAGGTTCACACTGAAGCTTTCTTT
clone_size: many; v_call: TRBV20-1; d_call: -; j_call: TRBJ1-1; cdr3_aa: CSAPGTQNTEAFF; cdr3_nt: TGCAGTGCTCCCGGGACACAGAACACTGAAGCTTTCTTT
clone_size: few; v_call: TRBV7-3; d_call: TRBD1; j_call: TRBJ1-2; cdr3_aa: CASSKGQGDGYTF; cdr3_nt: TGTGCCAGCAGCAAGGGACAGGGAGATGGCTACACCTTC
clone_size: -; v_call: TRBV10-3; d_call: -; j_call: TRBJ1-1; cdr3_aa: CAISESYQNTEAFF; cdr3_nt: TGTGCCATCAGTGAGTCGTACCAGAACACTGAAGCTTTCTTT
clone_size: many; v_call: TRBV29-1; d_call: -; j_call: TRBJ1-1; cdr3_aa: CSVDDQGESLTEAFF; cdr3_nt: TGCAGCGTTGATGATCAGGGAGAGTCTCTAACTGAAGCTTTCTTT
clone_size: few; v_call: TRBV6-5; d_call: -; j_call: TRBJ2-7; cdr3_aa: CASSYGADYEQYF; cdr3_nt: TGTGCCAGCAGTTACGGGGCGGACTACGAGCAGTACTTC
clone_size: many; v_call: TRBV7-3; d_call: TRBD2; j_call: TRBJ2-5; cdr3_aa: CASSLVGGREETQYF; cdr3_nt: TGTGCCAGCAGCTTAGTAGGCGGGAGGGAAGAGACCCAGTACTTC
clone_size: many; v_call: TRBV7-2; d_call: -; j_call: TRBJ2-5; cdr3_aa: CASSDRVQETQYF; cdr3_nt: TGTGCCAGCAGCGACAGAGTCCAAGAGACCCAGTACTTC
clone_size: many; v_call: TRBV20-1; d_call: -; j_call: TRBJ2-2; cdr3_aa: CSATKIQDPNTGELFF; cdr3_nt: TGCAGTGCTACTAAGATCCAGGACCCGAACACCGGGGAGCTGTTTTTT
clone_size: -; v_call: TRBV6-2/TRBV6-3; d_call: TRBD2; j_call: TRBJ2-7; cdr3_aa: CASSYISGRAAYEQYF; cdr3_nt: TGTGCCAGCAGTTACATTAGCGGGAGGGCCGCCTACGAGCAGTACTTC
clone_size: many; v_call: TRBV7-9; d_call: -; j_call: TRBJ2-5; cdr3_aa: CASSPGWRDLQETQYF; cdr3_nt: TGTGCCAGCAGCCCCGGGTGGCGGGATCTGCAGGAGACCCAGTACTTC
clone_size: -; v_call: TRBV12-3/TRBV12-4; d_call: TRBD1; j_call: TRBJ2-5; cdr3_aa: CASRTGTGLQETQYF; cdr3_nt: TGTGCCAGCAGAACCGGGACAGGACTTCAAGAGACCCAGTACTTC
clone_size: many; v_call: TRBV3-1; d_call: -; j_call: TRBJ2-7; cdr3_aa: CASSQGRSPYEQYF; cdr3_nt: TGTGCCAGCAGCCAAGGGCGGAGCCCCTACGAGCAGTACTTC
clone_size: many; v_call: TRBV12-3/TRBV12-4; d_call: -; j_call: TRBJ2-5; cdr3_aa: CASSFWQAEETQYF; cdr3_nt: TGTGCCAGCAGTTTTTGGCAGGCGGAGGAGACCCAGTACTTC
clone_size: many; v_call: TRBV12-3/TRBV12-4; d_call: -; j_call: TRBJ2-7; cdr3_aa: CASSFRGRHSYEQYF; cdr3_nt: TGTGCCAGCAGTTTCCGGGGGAGGCATTCCTACGAGCAGTACTTC
clone_size: -; v_call: TRBV6-5; d_call: TRBD2; j_call: TRBJ2-7; cdr3_aa: CASSYSIAGDVYEQYF; cdr3_nt: TGTGCCAGCAGTTACTCAATAGCGGGAGATGTCTACGAGCAGTACTTC
clone_size: many; v_call: TRBV28; d_call: -; j_call: TRBJ1-2; cdr3_aa: CASTIRMIDGYTF; cdr3_nt: TGTGCCAGCACCATTAGGATGATAGATGGCTACACCTTC
clone_size: -; v_call: TRBV6-2/TRBV6-3; d_call: TRBD1; j_call: TRBJ2-7; cdr3_aa: CASSTGTGTYEQYF; cdr3_nt: TGTGCCAGCAGTACCGGGACAGGAACCTACGAGCAGTACTTC
clone_size: many; v_call: TRBV15; d_call: -; j_call: TRBJ1-5; cdr3_aa: CATSRSHNQPQHF; cdr3_nt: TGTGCCACCAGCAGATCCCATAATCAGCCCCAGCATTTT
clone_size: many; v_call: TRBV25-1; d_call: -; j_call: TRBJ2-5; cdr3_aa: CASSGDKETQYF; cdr3_nt: TGTGCCAGCAGTGGGGATAAAGAGACCCAGTACTTC
clone_size: -; v_call: TRBV30; d_call: TRBD1; j_call: TRBJ1-2; cdr3_aa: CAWGWTGDGYTF; cdr3_nt: TGTGCCTGGGGATGGACAGGGGATGGCTACACCTTC
clone_size: -; v_call: TRBV6-2/TRBV6-3; d_call: -; j_call: TRBJ1-1; cdr3_aa: CASSYSQPGGKVEAFF; cdr3_nt: TGTGCCAGCAGTTACTCTCAACCCGGGGGGAAGGTTGAAGCTTTCTTT